Sequencing of this TCR beta chain was carried out in a study of T-cell reconstitution after alpha-beta-depleted transplantation in children. Study results and limitations: For some patients, TCRbeta diversity was high at day 60 because of recipient T cells and thymic progenitors that survived. Newly made T cells mostly supplied T-cell counts and diversity one year after transplant. Reportedly, roughly two months post-transplant, alpha-beta T cells arose from several hundred expanded graft clones.

This clonotype was counted ten times or more. The antigen remains unidentified. As it was prepared, the TCRbeta library received unique molecular identifiers. Each CDR3 protein is one row after TCRdb ran MiXCR on the PCR reads. The sample records some 8,000 distinct CDR3 sequences, about 12% being singletons. The V segment lost 4 bases and the J segment 3 bases; nucleotides outside the gene matches: 3. CDR3 size: 13 residues. Germline-derived CDR1 and CDR2 are KGHSH and LQKENI. The source material was PBMCs, mostly from graft donor cells, sampled 60 days after TCRalphabeta/CD19-depleted stem cell transplant. The TCR sequence derives from a patient between 2 and 9 years old who had a stem cell transplant for inherited bone marrow failure, so the T cells may come from the graft donor. The V call is TRBV18, the J call TRBJ2-7; TRBD1 matches at 7 bases. CDR3 nucleotides: TGTGCCAGCTCACTCGGGACAGTCTACGAGCAGTACTTC. Its translation: CASSLGTVYEQYF.